The present TCR beta chain was sequenced within a study of T cell changes during pregnancy in multiple sclerosis. Measured with immunoSEQ multiplex PCR; TCRdb has only the in-frame clones, and not every one. The sample gives under 45,000 clones, 90% to 95% of which show up once; about 0.34% is in the top ten. The sample in question was CD4+ T cells from peripheral blood mononuclear cells, obtained after pregnancy. The clonotype was recovered from a female donor with multiple sclerosis, enrolled in a pregnancy study.

CDR3 sequence reads: CASSIVKTNYGYTF. DNA of the CDR3: TGTGCCAGTAGTATAGTTAAAACTAACTATGGCTACACCTTC. J is TRBJ1-2 and V is TRBV19; D is unresolved. The germline gives CDR1 LNHDA, CDR2 SQIVND (reference sequence). The CDR3 is made up of 14 amino acids. V lost 1 base and J 0 bases, leaving 6 bases between the germline ends.